This note documents a single TCR beta chain sequence. Each patient with chemo-refractory metastatic non-small-cell lung cancer was treated with focal radiation plus CTLA-4 blockade using ipilimumab. This record comes from a study of radiotherapy plus CTLA-4 blockade in lung cancer. Profiling relied on immunoSEQ multiplex PCR, and the TCRdb table lists in-frame clones only, not all of them. Of tens of thousands of clones listed, about 75% are singletons. V was pared by 2 bases and J by 8 bases, with 3 bases between. Germline CDR1 and CDR2: SNHLY and FYNNEI. The length of the CDR3 is 11 residues. Sample: peripheral blood, taken from a patient treated with radiotherapy plus ipilimumab. The chain employs TRBV2 and TRBJ1-4; no clear D. The sequence derives from a human donor with non-small cell lung cancer that progressed on radiotherapy plus ipilimumab. The CDR3 region is CASSELEKLFF. Written as DNA, the CDR3 is TGTGCCAGCAGTGAACTAGAAAAACTGTTTTTT.